Given below is one TCR beta chain in context. Its cognate antigen is unknown. Library preparation (for TCRbeta) was performed with unique molecular identifiers. MiXCR, applied by TCRdb to the PCR reads, yields one record per CDR3 protein. The repertoire holds about 500,000 distinct CDR3 sequences, with 11% as singletons. This specimen belongs to a study of T-cell reconstitution after alpha-beta-depleted transplantation in children. Findings of the study overall: At day 60, the high TCRbeta diversity found in some patients originated from recipient T cells and thymic progenitors that had survived. Once a year had passed after transplant, T-cell counts and diversity came mostly from newly produced T cells.

The CDR3 is 15 amino acids. Germline CDR1 is SGHVS and CDR2 is FNYEAQ. Trimming left V 1 base short and J 2 bases short, with 12 bases between. The chain combines TRBV7-6 with TRBJ2-7, with D possibly matching TRBD2 (5 bases). The sequence derives from a female patient aged 2 to 10 who had a stem cell transplant for aplastic anemia, so the T cells may come from the graft donor. The sequences come from PBMCs, mostly from graft donor cells, collected 180 days after TCRalphabeta/CD19-depleted stem cell transplant. The CDR3 region has the DNA TGTGCCAGCAGCTTAGGTTTCGGGGAAACCTACGAGCAGTACTTC. Protein sequence: CASSLGFGETYEQYF.